This T cell receptor beta chain emerged from a study of regulatory T cells in long-lasting Graves disease. Whole-study results and caveats: When disease was persistent, TRBV28, TRBJ1-2 and TRBJ2-5 were the favored segments. Comparison showed that persistent patients shared more public clonotypes (2,741) than new patients (approximately 930).

Sample time point: persistent/refractory GD, antithyroid drugs over 5 years with positive TRAb. Generation of the TCR library employed RNA extracted from PBMCs. CDR3 regions were amplified by Arm-PCR using iRepertoire HTBI primers to build TCR beta libraries. TCRdb re-analysed the multiplex PCR reads in MiXCR, keeping a single row per CDR3 protein. The sample holds fewer than 550,000 distinct CDR3 sequences, 20% to 25% seen once. This clonotype has a count of ten or more. Its antigen remains unidentified. Germline CDR1 reads SEHNR; CDR2 reads FQNEAQ (reference sequence). The germline V and J ends were trimmed by 5 bases and 2 bases, with 13 bases remaining between them. The CDR3 length is 14 residues.

This chain joins TRBV7-9 and TRBJ2-7; D gene uncertain. The receptor comes from a female donor with Graves disease. Sequenced here: peripheral blood mononuclear cells (PBMCs), sampled when the disease was refractory, from a patient treated with antithyroid drugs. This CDR3 is CASSPPGVAYEQYF. As DNA, the CDR3 is TGTGCCAGCAGCCCCCCTGGGGTGGCCTACGAGCAGTACTTC. Full variable domain (missing parts from reference TRBV7-9 and TRBJ2-7): DTGVSQNPRHKITKRGQNVTFRCDPISEHNRLYWYRQTLGQGPEFLTYFQNEAQLEKSRLLSDRFSAERPKGSFSTLEIQRTEQGDSAMYLCASSPPGVAYEQYFGPGTRLTVT.